In its sample, the clone carrying this T cell receptor beta chain was seen once. A much larger clone lies one base from this, so it may be a read error. RNA transcripts provided the source from which TCR beta CDR3 regions were amplified. When the TCR CDR3 underwent first-round RT-PCR, the HTBI primer set was used. TCRdb re-called the multiplex PCR reads through MiXCR, storing one row per CDR3 protein. This table holds under 450,000 distinct CDR3 sequences, 13% found once. The sample belongs to a study of T cells in Graves' hyperthyroidism and ophthalmopathy. The CDR3 extends over 15 amino acids. Germline V lookup: CDR1 SGHAT, CDR2 FQNNGV.

V is TRBV11-2 and J is TRBJ1-5, with D perhaps matching TRBD1 (6 bases). This clonotype originated in a man between 25 and 39 years old with Graves' hyperthyroidism that later progressed to Graves' ophthalmopathy. The sample consisted of blood. The DNA of the CDR3 is TGTGCCAGCAGCTTAGGGGACACCGGCCACGAGCCCCAGCCTTTT. It is translated as CASSLGDTGHEPQPF.